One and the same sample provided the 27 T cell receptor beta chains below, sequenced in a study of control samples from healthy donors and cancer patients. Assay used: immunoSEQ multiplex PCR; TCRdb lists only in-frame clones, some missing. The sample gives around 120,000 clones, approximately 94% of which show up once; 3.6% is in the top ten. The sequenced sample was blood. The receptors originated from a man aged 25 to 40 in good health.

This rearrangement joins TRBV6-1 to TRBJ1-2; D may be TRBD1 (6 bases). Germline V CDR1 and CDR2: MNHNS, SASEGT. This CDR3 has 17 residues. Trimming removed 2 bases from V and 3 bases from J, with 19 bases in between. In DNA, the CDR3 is TGTGCCAGCAGTGAACCGGCAGGGGAAATGATCGACTATGGCTACACCTTC. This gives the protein CASSEPAGEMIDYGYTF.

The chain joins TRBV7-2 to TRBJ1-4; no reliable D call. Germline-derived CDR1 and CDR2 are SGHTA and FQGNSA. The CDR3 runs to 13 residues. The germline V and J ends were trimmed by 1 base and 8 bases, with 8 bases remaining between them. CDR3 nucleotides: TGTGCCAGCAGCTTAGAGGTGGGGGAAAAACTGTTTTTT. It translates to CASSLEVGEKLFF.

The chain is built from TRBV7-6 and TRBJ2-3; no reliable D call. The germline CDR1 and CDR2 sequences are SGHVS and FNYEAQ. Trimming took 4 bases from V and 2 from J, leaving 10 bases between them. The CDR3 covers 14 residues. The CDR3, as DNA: TGTGCCAGCAGCTCCCGGACGTACACAGATACGCAGTATTTT. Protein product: CASSSRTYTDTQYF.

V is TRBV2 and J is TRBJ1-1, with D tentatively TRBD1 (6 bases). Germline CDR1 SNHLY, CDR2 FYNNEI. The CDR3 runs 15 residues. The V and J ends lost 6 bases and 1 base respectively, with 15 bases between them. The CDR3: CASSWTRGSNTEAFF. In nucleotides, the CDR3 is TGTGCCAGCAGCTGGACTAGGGGGTCGAACACTGAAGCTTTCTTT.

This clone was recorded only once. The CDR3 DNA follows: TGTGCCACATACAGGGGTACTCAGCCCCAGCATTTT. Its translation is CATYRGTQPQHF. This rearrangement joins TRBV24-1 to TRBJ1-5, with TRBD1 matching 7 bases. This CDR3 has 12 amino acids. Germline V CDR1 and CDR2: KGHDR, SFDVKD. J was trimmed by 6 bases and V by 10 bases; bases with no gene match: 5.

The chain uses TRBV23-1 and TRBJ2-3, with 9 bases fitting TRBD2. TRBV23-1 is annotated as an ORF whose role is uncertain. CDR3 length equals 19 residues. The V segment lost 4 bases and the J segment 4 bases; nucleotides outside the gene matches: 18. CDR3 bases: TGCGCCAGCAGTCGCCCAACTAATGTACAGCGGGGGGCCCCAGATACGCAGTATTTT. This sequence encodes CASSRPTNVQRGAPDTQYF.

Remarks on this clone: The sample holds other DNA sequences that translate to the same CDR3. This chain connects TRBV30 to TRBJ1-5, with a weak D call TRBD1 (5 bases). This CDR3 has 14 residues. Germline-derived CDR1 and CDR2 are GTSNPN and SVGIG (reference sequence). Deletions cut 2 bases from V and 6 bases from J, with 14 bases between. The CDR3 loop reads CAWSRQGSGQPQHF. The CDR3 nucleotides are TGTGCCTGGAGTAGGCAGGGAAGTGGTCAGCCCCAGCATTTT.

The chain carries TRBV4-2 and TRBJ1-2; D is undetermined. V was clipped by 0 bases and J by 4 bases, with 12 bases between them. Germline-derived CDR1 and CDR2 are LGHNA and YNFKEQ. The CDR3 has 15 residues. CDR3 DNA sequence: TGTGCCAGCAGCCAAGAGTCAGCTAGTGGCTATGGCTACACCTTC. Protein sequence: CASSQESASGYGYTF.

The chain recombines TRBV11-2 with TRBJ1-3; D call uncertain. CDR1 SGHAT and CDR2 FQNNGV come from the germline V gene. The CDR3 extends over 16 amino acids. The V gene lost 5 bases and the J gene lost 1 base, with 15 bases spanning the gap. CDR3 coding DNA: TGTGCCAGCAGCCCTCCGTACCCCTATTCTGGAAACACCATATATTTT. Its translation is CASSPPYPYSGNTIYF.

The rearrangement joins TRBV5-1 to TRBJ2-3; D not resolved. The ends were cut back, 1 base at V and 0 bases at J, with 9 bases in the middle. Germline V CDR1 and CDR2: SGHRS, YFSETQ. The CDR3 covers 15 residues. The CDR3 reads CASSLKYSSTDTQYF. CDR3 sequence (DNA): TGCGCCAGCAGCTTGAAGTATTCTAGCACAGATACGCAGTATTTT.

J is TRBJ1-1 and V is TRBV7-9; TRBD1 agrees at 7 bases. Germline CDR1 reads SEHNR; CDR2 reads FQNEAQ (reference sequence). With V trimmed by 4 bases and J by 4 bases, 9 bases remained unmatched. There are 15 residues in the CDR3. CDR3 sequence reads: CASSSTTQGSTEAFF. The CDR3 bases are TGTGCCAGCAGCTCGACGACACAGGGGTCCACTGAAGCTTTCTTT.

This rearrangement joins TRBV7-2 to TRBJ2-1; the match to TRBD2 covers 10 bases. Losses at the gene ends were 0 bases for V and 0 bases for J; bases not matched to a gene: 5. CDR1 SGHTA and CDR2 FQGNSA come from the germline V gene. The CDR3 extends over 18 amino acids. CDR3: CASSLALAGAFSYNEQFF. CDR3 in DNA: TGTGCCAGCAGCTTAGCGCTAGCGGGGGCTTTCTCCTACAATGAGCAGTTCTTC. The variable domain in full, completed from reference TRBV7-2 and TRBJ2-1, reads GAGVSQSPSNKVTEKGKDVELRCDPISGHTALYWYRQSLGQGLEFLIYFQGNSAPDKSGLPSDRFSAERTGGSVSTLTIQRTQQEDSAVYLCASSLALAGAFSYNEQFFGPGTRLTVL.

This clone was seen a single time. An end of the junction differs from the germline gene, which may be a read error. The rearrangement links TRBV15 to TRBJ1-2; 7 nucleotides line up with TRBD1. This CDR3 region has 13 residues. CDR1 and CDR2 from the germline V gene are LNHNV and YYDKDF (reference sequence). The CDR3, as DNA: TGTACCACCACCGGAGGACAGGACTATGGCTACACCTTC. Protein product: CTTTGGQDYGYTF.

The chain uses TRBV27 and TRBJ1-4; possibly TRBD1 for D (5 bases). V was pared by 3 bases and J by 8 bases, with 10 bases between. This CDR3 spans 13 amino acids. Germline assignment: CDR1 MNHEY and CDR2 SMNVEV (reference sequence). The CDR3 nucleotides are TGTGCCAGCAGTTTGGCGGGGGGAGAAAAACTGTTTTTT. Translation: CASSLAGGEKLFF.

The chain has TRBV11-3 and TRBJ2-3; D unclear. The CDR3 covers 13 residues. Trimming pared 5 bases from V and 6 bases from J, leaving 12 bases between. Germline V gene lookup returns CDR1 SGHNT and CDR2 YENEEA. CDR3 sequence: CASSASSGDTQYF. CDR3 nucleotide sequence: TGTGCCAGCAGCGCCTCTAGTGGGGATACGCAGTATTTT.

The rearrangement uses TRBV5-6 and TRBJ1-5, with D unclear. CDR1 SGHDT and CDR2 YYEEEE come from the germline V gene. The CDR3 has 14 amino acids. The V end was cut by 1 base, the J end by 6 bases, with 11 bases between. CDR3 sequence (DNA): TGTGCCAGCAGCTTGAATCGCGGGATTCAGCCCCAGCATTTT. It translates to CASSLNRGIQPQHF.

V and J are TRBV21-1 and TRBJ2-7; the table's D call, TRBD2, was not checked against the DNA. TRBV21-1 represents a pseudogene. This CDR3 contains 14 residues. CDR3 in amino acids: CASSKIMSVYEQYF. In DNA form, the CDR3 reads TGTGCCAGCAGCAAAATAATGTCCGTCTACGAGCAGTACTTC.

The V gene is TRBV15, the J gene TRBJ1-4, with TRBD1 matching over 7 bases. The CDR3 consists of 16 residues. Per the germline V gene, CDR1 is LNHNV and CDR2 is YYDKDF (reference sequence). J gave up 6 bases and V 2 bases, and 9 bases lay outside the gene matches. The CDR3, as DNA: TGTGCCACCAGCAGATCCCCTTCCGGGACAGATGAAAAACTGTTTTTT. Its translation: CATSRSPSGTDEKLFF.

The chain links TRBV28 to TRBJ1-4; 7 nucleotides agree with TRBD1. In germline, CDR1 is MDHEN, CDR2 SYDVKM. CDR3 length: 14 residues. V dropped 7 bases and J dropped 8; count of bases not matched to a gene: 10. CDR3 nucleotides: TGTGCCAGCACTTACAGGGGCCTCGCCGAAAAACTGTTTTTT. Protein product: CASTYRGLAEKLFF.

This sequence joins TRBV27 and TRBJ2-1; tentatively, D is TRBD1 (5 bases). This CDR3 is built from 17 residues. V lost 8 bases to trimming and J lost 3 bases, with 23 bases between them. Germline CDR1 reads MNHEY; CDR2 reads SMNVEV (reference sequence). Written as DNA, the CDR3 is TGTGCCAGCGGTGCACCCGTGACAGACCTTTTCTACAATGAGCAGTTCTTC. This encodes CASGAPVTDLFYNEQFF.

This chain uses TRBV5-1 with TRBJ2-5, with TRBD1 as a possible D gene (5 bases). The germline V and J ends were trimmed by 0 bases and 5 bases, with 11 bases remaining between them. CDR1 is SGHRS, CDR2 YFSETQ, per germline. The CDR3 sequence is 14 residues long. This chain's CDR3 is CASSLVGAVETQYF. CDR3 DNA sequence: TGCGCCAGCAGCTTGGTAGGGGCGGTGGAGACCCAGTACTTC.

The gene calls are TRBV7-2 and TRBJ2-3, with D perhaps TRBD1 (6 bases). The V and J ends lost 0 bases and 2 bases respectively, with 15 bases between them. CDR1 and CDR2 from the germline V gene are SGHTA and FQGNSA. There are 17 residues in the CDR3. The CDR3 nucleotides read TGTGCCAGCAGCTTAGCCTTTCCCAGGGGAATCACAGATACGCAGTATTTT. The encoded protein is CASSLAFPRGITDTQYF.

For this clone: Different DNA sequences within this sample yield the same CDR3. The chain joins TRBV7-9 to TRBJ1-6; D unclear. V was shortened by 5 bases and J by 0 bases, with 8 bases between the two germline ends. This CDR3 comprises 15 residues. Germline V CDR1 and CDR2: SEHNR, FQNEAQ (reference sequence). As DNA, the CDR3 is TGTGCCAGCAGCCCCCCGAGCTCCTATAATTCACCCCTCCACTTT. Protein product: CASSPPSSYNSPLHF. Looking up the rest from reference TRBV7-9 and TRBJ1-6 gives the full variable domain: DTGVSQNPRHKITKRGQNVTFRCDPISEHNRLYWYRQTLGQGPEFLTYFQNEAQLEKSRLLSDRFSAERPKGSFSTLEIQRTEQGDSAMYLCASSPPSSYNSPLHFGNGTRLTVT.

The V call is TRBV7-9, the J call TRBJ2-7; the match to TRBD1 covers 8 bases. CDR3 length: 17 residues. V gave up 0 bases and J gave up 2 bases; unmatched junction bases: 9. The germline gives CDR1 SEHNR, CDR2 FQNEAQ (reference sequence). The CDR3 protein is CASSLASGQGITYEQYF. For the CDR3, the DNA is TGTGCCAGCAGCTTAGCCTCCGGACAGGGTATTACCTACGAGCAGTACTTC.

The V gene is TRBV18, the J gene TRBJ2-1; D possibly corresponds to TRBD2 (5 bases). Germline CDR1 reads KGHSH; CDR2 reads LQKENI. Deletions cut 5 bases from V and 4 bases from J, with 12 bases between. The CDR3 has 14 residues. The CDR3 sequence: CASSESRGYNEQFF. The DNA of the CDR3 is TGTGCCAGCTCAGAATCCCGGGGATACAATGAGCAGTTCTTC.

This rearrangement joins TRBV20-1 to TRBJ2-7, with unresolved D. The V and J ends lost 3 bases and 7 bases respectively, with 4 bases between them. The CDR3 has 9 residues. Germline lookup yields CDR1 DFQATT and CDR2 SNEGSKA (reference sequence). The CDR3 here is CSASREQYF. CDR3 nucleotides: TGCAGTGCTAGCCGGGAGCAGTACTTC.

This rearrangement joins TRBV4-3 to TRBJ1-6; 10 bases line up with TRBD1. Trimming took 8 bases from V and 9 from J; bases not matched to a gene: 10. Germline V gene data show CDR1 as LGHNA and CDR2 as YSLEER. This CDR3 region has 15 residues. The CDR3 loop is CASGQETGGISPLHF. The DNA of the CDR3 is TGCGCCAGCGGACAGGAGACAGGGGGCATTTCACCCCTCCACTTT.